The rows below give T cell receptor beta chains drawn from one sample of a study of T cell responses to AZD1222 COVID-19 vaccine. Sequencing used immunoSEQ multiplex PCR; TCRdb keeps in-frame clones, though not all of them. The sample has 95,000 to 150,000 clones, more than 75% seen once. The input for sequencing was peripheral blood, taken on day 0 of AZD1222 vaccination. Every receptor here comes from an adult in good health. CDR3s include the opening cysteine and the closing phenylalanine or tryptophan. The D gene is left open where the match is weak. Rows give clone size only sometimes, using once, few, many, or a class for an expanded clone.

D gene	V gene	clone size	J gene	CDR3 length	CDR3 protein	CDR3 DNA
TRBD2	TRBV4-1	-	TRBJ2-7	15	CASSQLAGPRYEQYF	TGCGCCAGCAGCCAGCTAGCGGGGCCCCGTTACGAGCAGTACTTC
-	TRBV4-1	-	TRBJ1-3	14	CASRPTGSGNTIYF	TGCGCCAGCAGACCCACAGGCTCTGGAAACACCATATATTTT
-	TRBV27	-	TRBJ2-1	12	CASSTGNSEQFF	TGTGCCAGTTCTACGGGGAACAGCGAGCAGTTCTTC
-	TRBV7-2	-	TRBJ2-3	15	CASSLAGIVTDTQYF	TGTGCCAGCAGCTTAGCAGGGATCGTAACAGATACGCAGTATTTT
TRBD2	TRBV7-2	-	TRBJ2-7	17	CASSTGLAGGPFYEQYF	TGTGCCAGCAGCACGGGACTAGCGGGAGGGCCTTTTTACGAGCAGTACTTC
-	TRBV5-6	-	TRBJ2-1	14	CASSFMSGGGEQFF	TGTGCCAGCAGCTTTATGTCCGGAGGTGGGGAGCAGTTCTTC
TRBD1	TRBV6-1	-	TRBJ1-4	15	CASSEGGTGNEKLFF	TGTGCCAGCAGTGAGGGGGGGACAGGGAATGAAAAACTGTTTTTT
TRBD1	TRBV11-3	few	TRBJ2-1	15	CASSLRGTGGNEQFF	TGTGCCAGCAGCTTACGCGGGACAGGGGGAAATGAGCAGTTCTTC
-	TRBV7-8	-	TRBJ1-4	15	CASGWGALTNEKLFF	TGTGCCAGCGGATGGGGGGCATTAACTAATGAAAAACTGTTTTTT
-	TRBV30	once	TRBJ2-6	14	CAWSPFSGANVLTF	TGTGCCTGGAGTCCATTCTCTGGGGCCAACGTCCTGACTTTC
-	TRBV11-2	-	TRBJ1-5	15	CASSLGGGTNQPQHF	TGTGCCAGCAGCTTAGGGGGGGGGACCAATCAGCCCCAGCATTTT
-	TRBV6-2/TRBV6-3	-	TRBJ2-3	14	CASSEWRDTDTQYF	TGTGCCAGCAGTGAGTGGAGGGACACAGATACGCAGTATTTT
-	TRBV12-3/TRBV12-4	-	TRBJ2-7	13	CASSPPLAYEQYF	TGTGCCAGCAGTCCCCCCCTAGCTTACGAGCAGTACTTC
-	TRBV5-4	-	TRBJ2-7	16	CASSRPGRGSSYEQYF	TGTGCCAGCAGCCGGCCGGGCAGGGGTAGCTCCTACGAGCAGTACTTC
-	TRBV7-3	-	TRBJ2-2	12	CASSPGTGELFF	TGTGCCAGCAGCCCAGGTACCGGGGAGCTGTTTTTT
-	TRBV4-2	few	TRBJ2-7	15	CASSLLQGGSYEQYF	TGTGCCAGCAGCCTCCTCCAGGGGGGATCCTACGAGCAGTACTTC
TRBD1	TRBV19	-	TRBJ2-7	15	CASSIVWGQGYEQYF	TGTGCCAGTAGTATAGTTTGGGGACAGGGCTACGAGCAGTACTTC
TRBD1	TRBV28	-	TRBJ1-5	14	CASSLRTGFQPQHF	TGTGCCAGCAGTTTAAGGACAGGGTTTCAGCCCCAGCATTTT
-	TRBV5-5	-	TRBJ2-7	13	CASSNRVTYEQYF	TGTGCCAGCAGTAACAGGGTAACCTACGAGCAGTACTTC
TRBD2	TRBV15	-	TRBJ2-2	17	CATSRSGEGLNTGELFF	TGTGCCACCAGCAGATCCGGGGAGGGTTTGAACACCGGGGAGCTGTTTTTT
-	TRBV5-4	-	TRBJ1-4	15	CASSLAGSGFVKLFF	TGTGCCAGCAGCTTGGCTGGGTCCGGTTTTGTAAAACTGTTTTTT
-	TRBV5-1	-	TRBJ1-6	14	CASSLGGTNSPLHF	TGCGCCAGCAGCTTGGGGGGAACTAATTCACCCCTCCACTTT
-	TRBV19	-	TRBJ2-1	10	CASSPPEGFF	TGTGCCAGTAGTCCCCCGGAGGGGTTCTTC
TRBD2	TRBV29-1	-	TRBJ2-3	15	CSVRSGGASTDTQYF	TGCAGCGTTCGTAGCGGGGGGGCTAGCACAGATACGCAGTATTTT
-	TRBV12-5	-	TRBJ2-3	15	CASGRESTSTDTQYF	TGTGCTAGTGGTAGAGAGAGCACTAGCACAGATACGCAGTATTTT
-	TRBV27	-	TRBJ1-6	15	CASSLQGMGNSPLHF	TGTGCCAGCAGTTTGCAGGGTATGGGGAATTCACCCCTCCACTTT
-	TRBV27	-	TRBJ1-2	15	CASSFSGSSGYGYTF	TGTGCCAGCAGTTTTAGTGGGTCCTCGGGCTATGGCTACACCTTC
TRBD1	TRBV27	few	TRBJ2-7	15	CASRRDRGLFYEQYF	TGTGCCAGCAGGCGCGACAGGGGCCTCTTCTACGAGCAGTACTTC
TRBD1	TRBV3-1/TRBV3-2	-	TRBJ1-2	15	CASSHGTGGNYGYTF	TGTGCCAGCAGCCACGGGACAGGGGGTAACTATGGCTACACCTTC
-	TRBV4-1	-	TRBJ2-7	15	CASSQGQGPFGEQYF	TGCGCCAGCAGCCAAGGCCAGGGGCCGTTCGGCGAGCAGTACTTC
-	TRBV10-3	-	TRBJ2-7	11	CAISGAYEQYF	TGTGCCATCAGTGGGGCCTACGAGCAGTACTTC
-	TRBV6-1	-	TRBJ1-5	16	CASSGVSPYSNQPQHF	TGTGCCAGCAGTGGGGTCAGCCCTTATAGCAATCAGCCCCAGCATTTT
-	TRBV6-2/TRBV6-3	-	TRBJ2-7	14	CASSYLQGAYEQYF	TGTGCCAGCAGTTACCTACAGGGAGCCTACGAGCAGTACTTC
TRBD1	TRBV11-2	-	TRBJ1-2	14	CASTKEGAGYGHTF	TGTGCCAGCACCAAAGAGGGGGCAGGGTATGGCCACACCTTC